Listed below are T cell receptor beta chains from one sample, sequenced in a study of shared clonotypes between healthy human individuals. Sequencing used immunoSEQ multiplex PCR; TCRdb keeps in-frame clones, though not all of them. The table includes some 1,100,000 clones, 78% detected once. Sequenced sample: memory CD4+ T cells from PBMCs. These receptors all come from a man aged 18 to 29 in good health. Some clones in this sample may be carry-over from other donors' samples. The CDR3 runs from the conserved cysteine through the conserved F or W. D genes are given only for firm matches. Size is omitted from some rows. Given values are once, few, many or a class for expanded clones.

size: .; J: TRBJ1-2; V: TRBV6-6; D: .; DNA: TGTGCCAGCAGAGAGGGGGGGGGCTTGTATGGCTACACCTTC; CDR3: CASREGGGLYGYTF
size: .; J: TRBJ1-1; V: TRBV20-1; D: .; DNA: TGCAGTGCTAGTTGGATCACTGAAGCTTTCTTT; CDR3: CSASWITEAFF
size: .; J: TRBJ2-1; V: TRBV28; D: TRBD2; DNA: TGTGCCATAGCGGGAGGTCCTCCCTACAATGAGCAGTTCTTC; CDR3: CAIAGGPPYNEQFF
size: once; J: TRBJ2-6; V: TRBV28; D: .; DNA: TGTGCCAGCAGACCTGCCCAGGGTGCTGGGGCCAACGTCCTGACTTTC; CDR3: CASRPAQGAGANVLTF
size: .; J: TRBJ2-3; V: TRBV6-6; D: TRBD2; DNA: TGTGCCAGCAGTGGACTAGCGGGATTCATGGATACGCAGTATTTT; CDR3: CASSGLAGFMDTQYF
size: few; J: TRBJ2-2; V: TRBV29-1; D: TRBD1; DNA: TGCAGCGTTGCATCCGGGACAGGGGTGTTCGCCGGGGAGCTGTTTTTT; CDR3: CSVASGTGVFAGELFF
size: .; J: TRBJ2-3; V: TRBV6-6; D: .; DNA: TGTGCCAGCACCCTTAACGGGGATACGCAGTATTTT; CDR3: CASTLNGDTQYF
size: .; J: TRBJ1-6; V: TRBV5-4; D: TRBD1; DNA: TGTGCCAGCAGCTCCGGGACAGGGCGTCTTCTCCACTTT; CDR3: CASSSGTGRLLHF
size: .; J: TRBJ1-1; V: TRBV28; D: TRBD1; DNA: TGTGCCAGCAGTCCGCCCTTTGGGGACAGCACTGAAGCTTTCTTT; CDR3: CASSPPFGDSTEAFF
size: .; J: TRBJ2-7; V: TRBV29-1; D: .; DNA: TGCAGCGTTGAGGCGGTGGACTACGAGCAGTACTTC; CDR3: CSVEAVDYEQYF
size: .; J: TRBJ2-1; V: TRBV15; D: .; DNA: TGTGCCACCAGTTCCGACCAGTACAATGAGCAGTTCTTC; CDR3: CATSSDQYNEQFF
size: .; J: TRBJ2-2; V: TRBV4-2; D: TRBD2; DNA: TGTGCCAGCAGCCAAGAGGTTGCGGGAGGGCCTTATGGCGGGGAGCTGTTTTTT; CDR3: CASSQEVAGGPYGGELFF
size: once; J: TRBJ1-5; V: TRBV5-1; D: .; DNA: TGCGCCAGCAGCTTCACAGGTACTGATCAGCCCCAGCATTTT; CDR3: CASSFTGTDQPQHF
size: few; J: TRBJ1-1; V: TRBV2; D: .; DNA: TGTGCCAGCAGTGAGCTGACCTCGAACACTGAAGCTTTCTTT; CDR3: CASSELTSNTEAFF
size: few; J: TRBJ1-5; V: TRBV27; D: .; DNA: TGTGCCAGCAGTTTATCCCAGGGATGGCAGCCCCAGCATTTT; CDR3: CASSLSQGWQPQHF
size: .; J: TRBJ2-5; V: TRBV18; D: .; DNA: TGTGCCAGCCTAGAGTCTTGGAACCAAGAGACCCAGTACTTC; CDR3: CASLESWNQETQYF
size: .; J: TRBJ2-7; V: TRBV29-1; D: .; DNA: TGCAGCGTGCGGGACAGAGTCTACGAGCAGTACTTC; CDR3: CSVRDRVYEQYF
size: .; J: TRBJ2-5; V: TRBV5-1; D: .; DNA: TGCGCCAGCAGCTTACGATTAGCGGAGCAAGAGACCCAGTACTTC; CDR3: CASSLRLAEQETQYF
size: .; J: TRBJ2-5; V: TRBV27; D: .; DNA: TGTGCCAGCAGTTCTGGGGGCGTTGGGACCCAGTACTTC; CDR3: CASSSGGVGTQYF
size: .; J: TRBJ1-5; V: TRBV28; D: .; DNA: TGTGCCAGCAGTCCGACACTAAATCAGCCCCAGCATTTT; CDR3: CASSPTLNQPQHF
size: once; J: TRBJ2-1; V: TRBV11-3; D: TRBD1; DNA: TGTGCCAGCAGCTTAGACCCACAGGGGGATGAGCAGTTCTTC; CDR3: CASSLDPQGDEQFF
size: many; J: TRBJ1-5; V: TRBV7-2; D: .; DNA: TGTGCCAGCAGCGCCGGGACGAGAGAAAATCAGCCCCAGCATTTT; CDR3: CASSAGTRENQPQHF
size: .; J: TRBJ1-2; V: TRBV6-1; D: .; DNA: TGTGCCAGCAGTGAAAGTCGAGGCTACACCTTC; CDR3: CASSESRGYTF
size: .; J: TRBJ2-2; V: TRBV11-3; D: TRBD2; DNA: TGTGCCAGCAGCTTATCCGGGACTAGCGGGGTGTCCGGGGAGCTGTTTTTT; CDR3: CASSLSGTSGVSGELFF
size: .; J: TRBJ2-3; V: TRBV5-5; D: .; DNA: TGTGCCAGCAGCTTGGTCCGGATAGCAGATACGCAGTATTTT; CDR3: CASSLVRIADTQYF
size: .; J: TRBJ2-7; V: TRBV5-1; D: .; DNA: TGCGCCAGCAGCTCCTCCTTCTCCCCCGGGAACGAGCAGTACTTC; CDR3: CASSSSFSPGNEQYF
size: .; J: TRBJ1-2; V: TRBV10-3; D: .; DNA: TGTGCCATCAGTGAGTCTGTAGGGTTCCGTGGCTACACCTTC; CDR3: CAISESVGFRGYTF
size: .; J: TRBJ2-5; V: TRBV11-2; D: TRBD2; DNA: TGTGCCAGCCACAACCCCTCTAGCGGGAGGGAGACCCAGTACTTC; CDR3: CASHNPSSGRETQYF
size: .; J: TRBJ1-2; V: TRBV9; D: .; DNA: TGTGCCAGCAGGGGAGGATCGGGGTATGGCTACACCTTC; CDR3: CASRGGSGYGYTF
size: .; J: TRBJ2-7; V: TRBV7-9; D: TRBD1; DNA: TGTGCCAGCAGCTTTCGGGACAGCTACGAGCAGTACTTC; CDR3: CASSFRDSYEQYF
size: .; J: TRBJ2-1; V: TRBV14; D: .; DNA: TGTGCCAGCAGCCAAGATACTTCGAATGAGCAGTTCTTC; CDR3: CASSQDTSNEQFF
size: few; J: TRBJ2-3; V: TRBV12-2; D: .; DNA: TGTGCAAGTCGCTTAGCGAGGGGGCAGGGCTCGCAGTATTTT; CDR3: CASRLARGQGSQYF
size: .; J: TRBJ1-4; V: TRBV28; D: TRBD1; DNA: TGTGCCAGCAGTCCCGGGACAGGGTCTAATGAAAAACTGTTTTTT; CDR3: CASSPGTGSNEKLFF
size: .; J: TRBJ2-2; V: TRBV4-1; D: TRBD1; DNA: TGCGCCAGCAGCCGACAACAGGGGGTCAACATCGGGGAGCTGTTTTTT; CDR3: CASSRQQGVNIGELFF
size: many; J: TRBJ2-3; V: TRBV7-9; D: .; DNA: TGTGCCAGCAGCTTAGTGGGCACCACAGATACGCAGTATTTT; CDR3: CASSLVGTTDTQYF
size: .; J: TRBJ2-2; V: TRBV7-9; D: TRBD1; DNA: TGTGCCAGCAGCAAACCCCGGACAGGGGCCGGGGAGCTGTTTTTT; CDR3: CASSKPRTGAGELFF
size: .; J: TRBJ2-3; V: TRBV19; D: .; DNA: TGTGCCAGTAGCGGGAAGCCCTGGGATACGCAGTATTTT; CDR3: CASSGKPWDTQYF
size: .; J: TRBJ2-7; V: TRBV27; D: .; DNA: TGTGCCAGCAGTCTAAATACAGGTCCCTACGAGCAGTACTTC; CDR3: CASSLNTGPYEQYF
size: .; J: TRBJ2-3; V: TRBV4-3; D: TRBD1; DNA: TGCGCCAGCAGCCAAAGCCATCGGACAGGGACAGATACGCAGTATTTT; CDR3: CASSQSHRTGTDTQYF
size: once; J: TRBJ2-7; V: TRBV28; D: TRBD2; DNA: TGTGCCAGCAGTTCTCCCGGGACTACCCCCTACGAGCAGTACTTC; CDR3: CASSSPGTTPYEQYF
size: .; J: TRBJ2-7; V: TRBV14; D: TRBD2; DNA: TGTGCCAGCAGCCCACCCGGGACTACCTACGAGCAGTACTTC; CDR3: CASSPPGTTYEQYF